Listed below are T cell receptor beta chains from one sample, sequenced in a study of response to subunit inactivated influenza vaccine. TCRdb used MiXCR to reprocess the RT-PCR reads, holding one entry per CDR3 protein. The table has around 650,000 distinct CDR3 sequences, about 15% seen once; the top ten hold under 14%. The input for sequencing was PBMCs from blood, taken roughly 13 days after vaccination. The receptors were gathered from a man aged 45 to 65 who received an inactivated influenza vaccine. Each CDR3 is given with its conserved first and last residue. The order of the fields is D gene, clone size, V gene, CDR3 length, J gene, CDR3 DNA, CDR3 protein. A D gene is named only where the DNA matches it firmly. For some rows the clone size is stated as once, few or many, or as a class when expanded; others skip it.

-,many,TRBV6-2/TRBV6-3,11,TRBJ1-1,TGTGCCAGCAGTCAGGGGAGTGAAGCTTTCTTT,CASSQGSEAFF
-,few,TRBV6-1,14,TRBJ1-6,TGTGCCAGCAGGGGGCAGGGCCATAATTCACCCCTCCACTTT,CASRGQGHNSPLHF
-,once,TRBV30,15,TRBJ2-7,TGTGCCTGGAGTGTCCTATCCCAGCGGCCGCACGAGCAGTACTTC,CAWSVLSQRPHEQYF
-,-,TRBV5-5,16,TRBJ2-7,TGTGCCAGCAGCTCCACGGGGACACCATCCTTCTACGAGCAGTACTTC,CASSSTGTPSFYEQYF
-,many,TRBV28,16,TRBJ1-1,TGTGCCAGCAGTTTATGGAGGTACCCCATGAACACTGAAGCTTTCTTT,CASSLWRYPMNTEAFF
TRBD2,few,TRBV6-1,16,TRBJ2-1,TGTGCCAGCAGTCCGATCACTAGCGGGAGGTACAATGAGCAGTTCTTC,CASSPITSGRYNEQFF
-,-,TRBV4-1,16,TRBJ2-5,TGCGCCAGCAGCCAAAAGGGTCCAGCACTGATAGAGACCCAGTACTTC,CASSQKGPALIETQYF
-,few,TRBV4-3,14,TRBJ2-3,TGCGCCAGCAGCCAAGTAGGGGCGATAGATACGCAGTATTTT,CASSQVGAIDTQYF
-,few,TRBV10-3,14,TRBJ2-3,TGTGCCATCAGTGGAGGGCTGGACCCGGATACGCAGTATTTT,CAISGGLDPDTQYF
TRBD1,few,TRBV29-1,16,TRBJ1-1,TGCAGCGTTGAGGGGACAGGGGATTATCAAAACACTGAAGCTTTCTTT,CSVEGTGDYQNTEAFF
TRBD1,many,TRBV4-1,16,TRBJ1-6,TGCGCCAGCAGCCAAGCTGGGACAGGGGAAAATTCACCCCTCCACTTT,CASSQAGTGENSPLHF